Here is one T cell receptor beta chain with its context. Its antigen is not identified. This sample stems from a study of beta chain features in type 1 diabetes. Study-level results: Type 1 diabetes patients showed a moderate but significant shortening of TCRB CDR3s in all four CD4+ subsets.

V lost 1 base to trimming and J lost 3 bases, with 10 bases between them. Germline CDR1 reads SGHNT; CDR2 reads YYREEE (reference sequence). The CDR3 is 14 residues long. The authors reverse transcribed all of the isolated RNA, so sequencing captured expressed TCRB transcripts. The protocol was immunoSEQ multiplex PCR, while the TCRdb copy is restricted to in-frame clones and leaves out a portion. The data contain 250,000 to 300,000 clones, approximately 15% of them singletons. The receptor was isolated from a man aged 25 to 40 with type 1 diabetes. The sequencing input was naive CD4+ T cells from blood. The chain links TRBV5-4 to TRBJ1-1, with a possible D match to TRBD1 (5 bases). In DNA, the CDR3 is TGTGCCAGCAGCTTGACCGAAGGGGACACTGAAGCTTTCTTT. Amino acid sequence: CASSLTEGDTEAFF. Complete variable domain (other parts from reference TRBV5-4 and TRBJ1-1): ETGVTQSPTHLIKTRGQQVTLRCSSQSGHNTVSWYQQALGQGPQFIFQYYREEENGRGNFPPRFSGLQFPNYSSELNVNALELDDSALYLCASSLTEGDTEAFFGQGTRLTVV.